The T cell receptor beta chain described here comes from a study of blood T cell repertoires in COVID-19. Across the whole study: Whether acute or convalescent, the COVID-19 samples came from the United States, Italy and Spain.

The length of the CDR3 is 15 residues. V lost 6 bases to trimming and J lost 4 bases; unmatched junction nucleotides: 6. CDR1 and CDR2 from the germline V gene are SNHLY and FYNNEI. As originally analysed: Amplified reference gene primers provided the basis for estimating nucleated cell counts. Data came from immunoSEQ multiplex PCR; TCRdb stores just in-frame clones and leaves some out. V, J and clone size are those of that table, while D and trimming were read from the DNA. The repertoire consists of roughly 250,000 clones, with approximately 90% occurring once and the leading ten covering 0.87%. Grouping used clinical history reported by participants in a survey and questionnaire. Exposed study participants had met a COVID-19 case within 2 weeks before entry. This clone was counted at least ten times.

The V and J genes are TRBV2 and TRBJ2-2, with 9 nucleotides matching TRBD1. The receptor was derived from a man aged 50-60 years who had been exposed to COVID-19. Sample: PBMCs or T cells enriched from blood (not recorded which). The CDR3 protein is CASRRTGARTGELFF. In nucleotides, the CDR3 is TGTGCCAGCAGGAGGACAGGGGCCCGCACCGGGGAGCTGTTTTTT.